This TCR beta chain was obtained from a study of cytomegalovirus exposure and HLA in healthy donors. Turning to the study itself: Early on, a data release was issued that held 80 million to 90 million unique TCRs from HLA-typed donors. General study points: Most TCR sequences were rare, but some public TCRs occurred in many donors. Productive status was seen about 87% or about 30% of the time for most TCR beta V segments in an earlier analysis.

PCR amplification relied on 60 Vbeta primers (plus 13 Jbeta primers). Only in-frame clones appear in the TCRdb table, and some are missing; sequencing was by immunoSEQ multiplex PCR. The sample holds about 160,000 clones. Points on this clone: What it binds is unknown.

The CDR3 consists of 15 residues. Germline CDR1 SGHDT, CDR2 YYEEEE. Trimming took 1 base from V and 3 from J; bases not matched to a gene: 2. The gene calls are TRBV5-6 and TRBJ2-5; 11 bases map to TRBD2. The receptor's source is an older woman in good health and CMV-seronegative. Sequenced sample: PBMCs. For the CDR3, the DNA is TGTGCCAGCAGCTTGCTAGCGGGAGGAAAAGAGACCCAGTACTTC. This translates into CASSLLAGGKETQYF. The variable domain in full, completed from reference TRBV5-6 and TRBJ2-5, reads DAGVTQSPTHLIKTRGQQVTLRCSPKSGHDTVSWYQQALGQGPQFIFQYYEEEERQRGNFPDRFSGHQFPNYSSELNVNALLLGDSALYLCASSLLAGGKETQYFGPGTRLLVL.